A single TCR beta chain is shown here with its context. This entry comes from a study of cytomegalovirus exposure and HLA in healthy donors. Produced via immunoSEQ multiplex PCR; TCRdb's table is partial and in-frame only. The table records some 170,000 clones, approximately 89% of them present only once. V was cut by 3 bases and J by 3 bases, with 12 bases left in between. CDR3 length: 13 amino acids. Germline-derived CDR1 and CDR2 are SQVTM and ANQGSEA. This sequence was found in a man aged 18 to 29 in good health and CMV-seropositive. The chain employs TRBV29-1 and TRBJ2-7; D call uncertain. The source material was PBMCs. DNA for the CDR3: TGCAGCGTTGAGGTTCTGGGCGACTACGAGCAGTACTTC. Amino acids: CSVEVLGDYEQYF.